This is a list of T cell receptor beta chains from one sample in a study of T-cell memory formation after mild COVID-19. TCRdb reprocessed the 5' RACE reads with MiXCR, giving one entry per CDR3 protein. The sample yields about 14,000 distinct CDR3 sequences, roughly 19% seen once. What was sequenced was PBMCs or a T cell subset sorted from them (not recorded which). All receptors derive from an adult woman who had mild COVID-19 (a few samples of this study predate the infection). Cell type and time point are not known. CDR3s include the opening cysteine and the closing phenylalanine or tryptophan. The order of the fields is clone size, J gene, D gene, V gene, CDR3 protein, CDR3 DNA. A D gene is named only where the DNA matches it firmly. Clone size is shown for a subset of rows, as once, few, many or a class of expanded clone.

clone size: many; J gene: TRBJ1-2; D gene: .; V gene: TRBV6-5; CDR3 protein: CASSSTLTRNYGYTF; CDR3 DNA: TGTGCCAGCAGCTCTACCCTTACAAGGAACTATGGCTACACCTTC
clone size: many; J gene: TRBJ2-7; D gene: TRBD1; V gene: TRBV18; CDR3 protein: CASSTGAHEQYF; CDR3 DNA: TGTGCCAGCTCAACAGGGGCGCACGAGCAGTACTTC
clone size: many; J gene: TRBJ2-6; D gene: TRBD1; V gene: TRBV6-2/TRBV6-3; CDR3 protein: CASSYTGTGASGANVLTF; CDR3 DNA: TGTGCCAGCAGTTACACCGGGACAGGGGCCTCTGGGGCCAACGTCCTGACTTTC
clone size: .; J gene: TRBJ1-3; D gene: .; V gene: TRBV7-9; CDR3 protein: CASSRLDRGNTIYF; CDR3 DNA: TGTGCCAGCAGCCGCCTTGACAGAGGAAACACCATATATTTT
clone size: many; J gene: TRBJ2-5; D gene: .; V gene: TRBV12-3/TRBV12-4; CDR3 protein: CASSGLKQETQYF; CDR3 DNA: TGTGCCAGCAGCGGACTGAAACAGGAGACCCAGTACTTC
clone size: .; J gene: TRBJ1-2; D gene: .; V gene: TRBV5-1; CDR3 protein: CASSWSGDYGYTF; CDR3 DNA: TGCGCCAGCAGCTGGTCCGGGGACTATGGCTACACCTTC
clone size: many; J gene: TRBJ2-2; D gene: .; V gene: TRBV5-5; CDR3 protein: CASSRTVAGELFF; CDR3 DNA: TGTGCCAGCAGCCGGACTGTGGCCGGGGAGCTGTTTTTT
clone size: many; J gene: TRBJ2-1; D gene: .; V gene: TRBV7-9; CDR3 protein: CASSLVLRSDEQFF; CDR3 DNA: TGTGCCAGCAGCTTAGTCCTGAGATCCGATGAGCAGTTCTTC
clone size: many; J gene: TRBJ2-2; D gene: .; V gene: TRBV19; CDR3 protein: CASSTIWDTGELFF; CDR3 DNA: TGTGCCAGTAGTACTATATGGGATACCGGGGAGCTGTTTTTT
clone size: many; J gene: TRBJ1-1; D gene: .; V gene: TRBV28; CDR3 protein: CASSSRDNMNTEAFF; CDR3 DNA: TGTGCCAGCTCTTCGCGGGACAACATGAACACTGAAGCTTTCTTT
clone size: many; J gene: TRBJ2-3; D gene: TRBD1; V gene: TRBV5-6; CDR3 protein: CASSLAGQGAARRTTDTQYF; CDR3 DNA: TGTGCCAGCAGCTTGGCCGGACAGGGGGCGGCCCGCCGCACCACAGATACGCAGTATTTT